The 28 T cell receptor beta chains in this list originate from one sample, sequenced in a study of blood T cell repertoires in COVID-19. Measured with immunoSEQ multiplex PCR; TCRdb has only the in-frame clones, and not every one. The sample lists some 200,000 clones; approximately 87% were seen once. Sequencing was carried out using peripheral blood. Receptors were obtained from a woman under 30 who had recovered from COVID-19.

The rearrangement uses TRBV19 and TRBJ1-5, with TRBD1 matching 9 bases. CDR1 is LNHDA, CDR2 SQIVND, per germline (reference sequence). The V and J ends lost 7 bases and 3 bases, in that order; junction bases with no gene match: 7. This CDR3 is 15 amino acids long. CDR3 coding DNA: TGTGCCAGTACTTGGGACAGGGTACCCAATCAGCCCCAGCATTTT. Its protein is CASTWDRVPNQPQHF.

The J gene is TRBJ2-1, the V gene TRBV7-3; 14 bases map to TRBD2. Germline-derived CDR1 and CDR2 are SGHTA and FQGTGA. The CDR3 is made up of 17 amino acids. The ends lost 1 base at V and 6 bases at J; junction bases unmatched: 5. CDR3 amino acids: CASSLMGGTSGGNEQFF. As DNA, the CDR3 is TGTGCCAGCAGCTTAATGGGAGGGACTAGCGGGGGCAATGAGCAGTTCTTC.

The chain has TRBV13 and TRBJ2-4, with TRBD2 matching over 7 bases. After removal of 2 bases from V and 3 bases from J, the junction contained 19 bases not matched to a gene. This CDR3 is built from 20 residues. From germline, CDR1 is PRHDT and CDR2 FYEKMQ (reference sequence). CDR3 sequence reads: CASSLLSAGTGRLGKNIQYF. In DNA form, the CDR3 reads TGTGCCAGCAGCTTACTTTCGGCGGGGACCGGGAGGTTAGGCAAAAACATTCAGTACTTC.

The chain links TRBV5-4 to TRBJ2-5; D call uncertain. CDR1 and CDR2 (germline): SGHNT, YYREEE (reference sequence). V lost 0 bases, J lost 3 bases, and 9 bases lay in between. The length of the CDR3 is 14 residues. CDR3 loop: CASSLAVGEETQYF. The CDR3 nucleotides are TGTGCCAGCAGCTTGGCGGTCGGAGAAGAGACCCAGTACTTC. Full variable domain (outside the CDR3, taken from reference TRBV5-4 and TRBJ2-5): ETGVTQSPTHLIKTRGQQVTLRCSSQSGHNTVSWYQQALGQGPQFIFQYYREEENGRGNFPPRFSGLQFPNYSSELNVNALELDDSALYLCASSLAVGEETQYFGPGTRLLVL.

The chain couples TRBV5-4 to TRBJ2-3, with a weak D call TRBD2 (5 bases). The CDR3 has 13 amino acids. The V gene's germline CDR1 is SGHNT and CDR2 YYREEE (reference sequence). The germline V and J ends were trimmed by 3 bases and 4 bases, with 9 bases remaining between them. The CDR3 loop is CASSSDFSDTQYF. The CDR3, as DNA: TGTGCCAGCAGCTCGGACTTTTCAGATACGCAGTATTTT. The whole variable domain, filled in from reference TRBV5-4 and TRBJ2-3, reads ETGVTQSPTHLIKTRGQQVTLRCSSQSGHNTVSWYQQALGQGPQFIFQYYREEENGRGNFPPRFSGLQFPNYSSELNVNALELDDSALYLCASSSDFSDTQYFGPGTRLTVL.

The chain joins TRBV19 to TRBJ1-2; 7 bases are a match to TRBD1. This CDR3 spans 13 amino acids. With 7 bases clipped from V and 8 bases from J, the junction kept 10 bases outside the gene matches. CDR1 and CDR2 (germline): LNHDA, SQIVND (reference sequence). The CDR3 loop is CASIRDRVGGYTF. In DNA form, the CDR3 reads TGTGCCAGTATCCGTGACAGGGTAGGCGGCTACACCTTC.

This clone was counted a few times. The chain employs TRBV27 and TRBJ2-1; D possibly corresponds to TRBD2 (6 bases). Germline V gives CDR1 MNHEY, CDR2 SMNVEV (reference sequence). The CDR3 runs to 21 residues. Trimming shortened V by 3 bases and J by 0 bases, and 27 bases separated the two germline ends. The CDR3 sequence: CASSLRDPFTGFTHSYNEQFF. The CDR3 DNA is TGTGCCAGCAGTTTGCGGGACCCTTTCACGGGGTTCACCCACTCCTACAATGAGCAGTTCTTC.

The rearrangement uses TRBV5-1 and TRBJ2-1; TRBD2 agrees at 8 bases. With 4 bases clipped from V and 6 bases from J, the junction kept 9 bases outside the gene matches. CDR3 size: 15 residues. Germline V gene lookup returns CDR1 SGHRS and CDR2 YFSETQ. The CDR3 DNA reads TGCGCCAGCAGCATTCCTCCGGGGACTAGCAATGAGCAGTTCTTC. It codes for CASSIPPGTSNEQFF.

The V and J genes are TRBV18 and TRBJ1-2; D is perhaps TRBD1 (5 bases). The germline gives CDR1 KGHSH, CDR2 LQKENI. V gave up 2 bases and J gave up 4 bases, with 20 bases separating them. The CDR3 is made up of 17 amino acids. The CDR3 region has the DNA TGTGCCAGCTCACCAGACAGACACACGACTGGAGCCTATGGCTACACCTTC. This codes for CASSPDRHTTGAYGYTF.

In nucleotides, the CDR3 is TGTGCCAGCAGCCAAGATCAGGGGCCCTACTTAGGCAATGAGCAGTTCTTC. It specifies CASSQDQGPYLGNEQFF. This chain links TRBV3-1 (or the pseudogene TRBV3-2) with TRBJ2-1; D might be TRBD1 (6 bases). Germline lookup yields CDR1 LGHDT and CDR2 YNNKEL (reference sequence). Trimming pared 0 bases from V and 6 bases from J, leaving 18 bases between. The CDR3 is 17 residues long.

This clone showed up just once. The CDR3 region is CASSFGGGGYEQYF. For the CDR3, the DNA is TGTGCCAGCAGCTTCGGCGGGGGGGGCTACGAGCAGTACTTC. The chain combines TRBV7-9 with TRBJ2-7, with 9 bases aligning to TRBD2. CDR3 length: 14 residues. With 3 bases clipped from V and 3 bases from J, the junction kept 3 bases outside the gene matches. Germline V gene lookup returns CDR1 SEHNR and CDR2 FQNEAQ (reference sequence). The whole variable domain, remainder taken from reference TRBV7-9 and TRBJ2-7, is DTGVSQNPRHKITKRGQNVTFRCDPISEHNRLYWYRQTLGQGPEFLTYFQNEAQLEKSRLLSDRFSAERPKGSFSTLEIQRTEQGDSAMYLCASSFGGGGYEQYFGPGTRLTVT.

This chain links TRBV5-1 with TRBJ2-3; the D gene is possibly TRBD2 (6 bases). Germline assignment: CDR1 SGHRS and CDR2 YFSETQ. CDR3 length equals 17 residues. Trimming left V 0 bases short and J 2 bases short, with 16 bases between. CDR3 nucleotides: TGCGCCAGCAGCTTGGGAATAGAGCGGGCCTCCACAGATACGCAGTATTTT. Amino acid sequence: CASSLGIERASTDTQYF.

This clone was observed a single time. Written as DNA, the CDR3 is TGTGCCAGCAGCTCCCGACAATCCGACGACATTCAGTACTTC. Translation gives CASSSRQSDDIQYF. The rearrangement uses TRBV7-2 and TRBJ2-4, with no clear D. From germline, CDR1 is SGHTA and CDR2 FQGNSA. With 4 bases removed from V and 8 bases from J, the gap between germline ends came to 15 bases. The length of the CDR3 is 14 residues.

The gene calls are TRBV27 and TRBJ1-6, with D perhaps matching TRBD1 (6 bases). V lost 5 bases and J lost 0, with 11 bases in between. CDR3 size: 16 residues. Germline V lookup: CDR1 MNHEY, CDR2 SMNVEV (reference sequence). In DNA, the CDR3 is TGTGCCAGCAGTCAACAGGGTCGCTCCTATAATTCACCCCTCCACTTT. Its protein product is CASSQQGRSYNSPLHF.

This CDR3 reads CASRLAGAYNSPLHF. CDR3 coding DNA: TGTGCCAGCAGATTAGCAGGGGCCTATAATTCACCCCTCCACTTT. This sequence joins TRBV27 and TRBJ1-6, with D perhaps matching TRBD1 (6 bases). Trimming pared 6 bases from V and 2 bases from J, leaving 11 bases between. The CDR3 has 15 amino acids. Germline V lookup: CDR1 MNHEY, CDR2 SMNVEV (reference sequence).

The chain has TRBV7-7 and TRBJ1-5, with TRBD1 matching over 7 bases. Germline CDR1 is SSHAT and CDR2 is FNYEAQ (reference sequence). The CDR3 has 17 amino acids. V trimming: 6 bases; J trimming: 0 bases; junction bases outside the gene matches: 11. The CDR3 DNA reads TGTGCCAGCAGTTCTACAGGGGACCTTTATAGCAATCAGCCCCAGCATTTT. Its protein is CASSSTGDLYSNQPQHF. Complete variable domain (other parts from reference TRBV7-7 and TRBJ1-5): GAGVSQSPRYKVTKRGQDVTLRCDPISSHATLYWYQQALGQGPEFLTYFNYEAQPDKSGLPSDRFSAERPEGSISTLTIQRTEQRDSAMYRCASSSTGDLYSNQPQHFGDGTRLSIL.

The J gene is TRBJ2-1, the V gene TRBV6-2 or TRBV6-3; D ambiguous. The V end lost 1 base, the J end lost 0 bases, and 16 bases lay between the germline ends. The CDR3 length is 18 residues. Germline V gene data show CDR1 as MNHEY and CDR2 as SVGEGT. CDR3 region: CASSYLVQQVSSYNEQFF. CDR3 DNA: TGTGCCAGCAGTTACTTGGTTCAGCAGGTGAGCTCCTACAATGAGCAGTTCTTC.

The chain combines TRBV21-1 with TRBJ2-7; the table assigns TRBD2, which was not confirmed against the DNA. TRBV21-1 is flagged as a pseudogene. CDR3 length: 16 amino acids. CDR3 bases: TGTGCCAGCAGCAGGGTTCCCGGGACTTTTACCTACGAGCAGTACGTC. It encodes CASSRVPGTFTYEQYV.

The chain carries TRBV9 and TRBJ1-1, with 9 bases matching TRBD1. CDR3 length equals 15 residues. Germline values: CDR1 SGDLS, CDR2 YYNGEE. V lost 4 bases to trimming and J lost 4 bases; unmatched junction nucleotides: 8. The CDR3 sequence is CASSPGPTGGTEAFF. The CDR3 nucleotides are TGTGCCAGCAGCCCCGGCCCGACAGGGGGCACTGAAGCTTTCTTT.

Notes on this clone: Given a much more abundant clone one base away, this may be a read error. The rearrangement links TRBV5-4 to TRBJ1-2, with 10 bases lining up with TRBD1. There are 14 residues in the CDR3. J was trimmed by 2 bases and V by 3 bases; bases with no gene match: 1. Germline CDR1 reads SGHNT; CDR2 reads YYREEE (reference sequence). This CDR3 is CASSWGQGNYGYTF. In DNA, the CDR3 is TGTGCCAGCAGCTGGGGACAGGGGAACTATGGCTACACCTTC.

J is TRBJ1-5 and V is TRBV15; 11 nucleotides line up with TRBD1. V trimming: 3 bases; J trimming: 4 bases; junction bases outside the gene matches: 5. The germline gives CDR1 LNHNV, CDR2 YYDKDF (reference sequence). The CDR3 runs 16 residues. The CDR3 DNA follows: TGTGCCACCAGCAGCTTGGACAGGGGGCGAAATCAGCCCCAGCATTTT. Encoded protein: CATSSLDRGRNQPQHF. The full variable domain, in which reference TRBV15 and TRBJ1-5 provide the parts outside the CDR3, is DAMVIQNPRYQVTQFGKPVTLSCSQTLNHNVMYWYQQKSSQAPKLLFHYYDKDFNNEADTPDNFQSRRPNTSFCFLDIRSPGLGDTAMYLCATSSLDRGRNQPQHFGDGTRLSIL.

This clone was detected only a few times. V is TRBV19 and J is TRBJ2-1, with D possibly matching TRBD2 (7 bases). The CDR3 loop spans 15 amino acids. Germline CDR1 is LNHDA and CDR2 is SQIVND (reference sequence). V shed 7 bases and J shed 4 bases, with 17 bases lying between them. The CDR3 DNA reads TGTGCCAGTACTCTAAAGGGGGGGCTTTACAATGAGCAGTTCTTC. It codes for CASTLKGGLYNEQFF.

Worth noting for this clone: This same CDR3 is encoded by further DNA sequences in the sample. J is TRBJ1-1 and V is TRBV19, with D tentatively TRBD1 (5 bases). V lost 3 bases and J 1 base, leaving 6 bases between the germline ends. This CDR3 is 13 amino acids long. Germline assignment: CDR1 LNHDA and CDR2 SQIVND (reference sequence). As DNA, the CDR3 is TGTGCCAGTAGTATTCAGGGGAACACTGAAGCTTTCTTT. This codes for CASSIQGNTEAFF.

The chain couples TRBV5-1 to TRBJ2-3, with 9 positions matching TRBD2. This CDR3 has 16 residues. Losses at the gene ends were 0 bases for V and 3 bases for J; bases not matched to a gene: 5. The germline V gene encodes CDR1 SGHRS and CDR2 YFSETQ. The chain's CDR3 is CASSLGLTSGTDTQYF. The CDR3 coding sequence is TGCGCCAGCAGCTTGGGCCTGACTAGCGGAACAGATACGCAGTATTTT.

The chain couples TRBV7-3 to TRBJ2-1, with a tentative D call TRBD2 (6 bases). The CDR3 runs 18 residues. Germline-derived CDR1 and CDR2 are SGHTA and FQGTGA. Trimming cost V 5 bases and J 5 bases, with 25 bases left between them. The CDR3, as DNA: TGTGCCAGCAGCGCTACCGGGGGACGACTTGAGCGGCACAATGAGCAGTTCTTC. Protein product: CASSATGGRLERHNEQFF. Full variable domain (outside the CDR3, taken from reference TRBV7-3 and TRBJ2-1): GAGVSQTPSNKVTEKGKYVELRCDPISGHTALYWYRQSLGQGPEFLIYFQGTGAADDSGLPNDRFFAVRPEGSVSTLKIQRTERGDSAVYLCASSATGGRLERHNEQFFGPGTRLTVL.

The chain combines TRBV12-5 with TRBJ2-1; the match to TRBD1 covers 10 bases. V shed 0 bases and J 4 bases; nucleotides not matched to a gene: 12. The CDR3 sequence is 19 residues long. CDR1 is LGHNT, CDR2 FRNRAP, per germline. This chain's CDR3 is CASGLVRRDRGKGYNEQFF. DNA of the CDR3: TGTGCTAGTGGTTTGGTACGTAGGGACAGGGGTAAGGGGTACAATGAGCAGTTCTTC. The full variable domain, its missing parts supplied by reference TRBV12-5 and TRBJ2-1, is DARVTQTPRHKVTEMGQEVTMRCQPILGHNTVFWYRQTMMQGLELLAYFRNRAPLDDSGMPKDRFSAEMPDATLATLKIQPSEPRDSAVYFCASGLVRRDRGKGYNEQFFGPGTRLTVL.

The chain combines TRBV4-1 with TRBJ1-1; 8 bases are a match to TRBD1. The junction had 4 bases not matched to a gene; V was cut back by 2 bases and J by 2 bases. CDR3 length: 15 amino acids. Germline CDR1 and CDR2: MGHRA and YSYEKL. CDR3 region: CASSQPGQENTEAFF. The CDR3 nucleotides are TGCGCCAGCAGCCAACCGGGACAGGAAAACACTGAAGCTTTCTTT.

The chain combines TRBV7-2 with TRBJ2-7; 9 bases map to TRBD1. Germline CDR1 is SGHTA and CDR2 is FQGNSA. The ends lost 4 bases at V and 5 bases at J; junction bases unmatched: 9. CDR3 length equals 15 residues. As DNA, the CDR3 is TGTGCCAGCAGCTCCTCCCGGACAGGGGCTCACGAGCAGTACGTC. Amino acid sequence: CASSSSRTGAHEQYV.